Below, 27 T cell receptor beta chains from the same sample are listed, as sequenced in a study of blood T cell repertoires in COVID-19. Sequencing used immunoSEQ multiplex PCR; TCRdb keeps in-frame clones, though not all of them. The table includes roughly 140,000 clones, around 83% detected once. Sequenced: peripheral blood. Source of these receptors: a woman in her 50s with acute or convalescent COVID-19.

The chain recombines TRBV2 with TRBJ2-4, with 7 bases identical to TRBD1. Germline assignment: CDR1 SNHLY and CDR2 FYNNEI. Trimming cost V 1 base and J 0 bases; bases outside gene matches: 6. The CDR3 has 17 amino acids. CDR3 nucleotides: TGTGCCAGCAGTGAAGGACAGGGAAGGCGAGCCAAAAACATTCAGTACTTC. Translation: CASSEGQGRRAKNIQYF.

The genes are TRBV6-2 or TRBV6-3 and TRBJ2-3, with TRBD2 identical over 10 bases. This CDR3 has 16 amino acids. V was pared by 5 bases and J by 3 bases, with 8 bases of the junction left unmatched. The germline CDR1 and CDR2 sequences are MNHEY and SVGEGT. This chain's CDR3 is CASSTLAGVRTDTQYF. CDR3 sequence (DNA): TGTGCCAGCAGTACTCTAGCGGGAGTTCGAACAGATACGCAGTATTTT.

The rearrangement joins TRBV12-5 to TRBJ1-1; possibly TRBD1 for D (6 bases). Trimming removed 4 bases from V and 3 bases from J, with 21 bases in between. Germline V lookup: CDR1 LGHNT, CDR2 FRNRAP. The CDR3 has 17 amino acids. DNA for the CDR3: TGTGCTAGTGGTTCAGTCACGGGGGGGAAGGGGGACACTGAAGCTTTCTTT. Protein sequence: CASGSVTGGKGDTEAFF.

The rearrangement uses TRBV5-1 and TRBJ2-1; TRBD1 agrees at 12 bases. The CDR3 is 15 amino acids. The germline CDR1 and CDR2 sequences are SGHRS and YFSETQ. V trimming: 3 bases; J trimming: 9 bases; junction bases outside the gene matches: 7. CDR3 region: CASSSGTGGYREQFF. In DNA, the CDR3 is TGCGCCAGCAGCTCCGGGACAGGGGGCTATCGTGAGCAGTTCTTC.

In this sample, this clone turned up a few times. The genes are TRBV6-5 and TRBJ1-2; 7 nucleotides align to TRBD1. The CDR3 loop spans 12 amino acids. J gave up 8 bases and V 4 bases, and 4 bases lay outside the gene matches. CDR1 MNHEY and CDR2 SVGAGI come from the germline V gene. CDR3 region: CASSSPGGGYTF. CDR3 DNA sequence: TGTGCCAGCAGTTCCCCAGGGGGAGGCTACACCTTC.

This clone was recorded only once. The chain links TRBV19 to TRBJ1-2, with TRBD1 matching 8 bases. This CDR3 is 16 amino acids long. V shed 7 bases and J 2 bases; nucleotides not matched to a gene: 12. Looked up from germline, CDR1 is LNHDA and CDR2 is SQIVND (reference sequence). The CDR3 region has the DNA TGTGCCAGTAAAAGGGACAGGAGCACCCCGAACTATGGCTACACCTTC. Protein sequence: CASKRDRSTPNYGYTF.

This chain connects TRBV27 to TRBJ1-4; 10 bases align to TRBD1. Germline trimming cut 6 bases from V and 5 bases from J; bases unmatched to any gene: 3. CDR3 size: 14 residues. Germline V gene lookup returns CDR1 MNHEY and CDR2 SMNVEV (reference sequence). CDR3 protein: CASSRQGANEKLFF. DNA of the CDR3: TGTGCCAGCAGCCGACAGGGGGCGAATGAAAAACTGTTTTTT. Variable domain in full (rest from reference TRBV27 and TRBJ1-4): EAQVTQNPRYLITVTGKKLTVTCSQNMNHEYMSWYRQDPGLGLRQIYYSMNVEVTDKGDVPEGYKVSRKEKRNFPLILESPSPNQTSLYFCASSRQGANEKLFFGSGTQLSVL.

This chain joins TRBV4-1 and TRBJ2-3; 10 bases fit TRBD2. The CDR3 contains 17 residues. J was trimmed by 3 bases and V by 2 bases; bases with no gene match: 8. CDR1 is MGHRA, CDR2 YSYEKL, per germline. The CDR3 spells CASSQSGALAGTDTQYF. DNA for the CDR3: TGCGCCAGCAGCCAATCCGGGGCACTAGCGGGGACAGATACGCAGTATTTT.

V usage is TRBV27 and J usage is TRBJ2-1; 7 bases are shared with TRBD2. The J segment lost 2 bases and the V segment lost 2 bases, leaving 3 bases of the junction unmatched. The CDR3 spans 15 residues. Looked up from germline, CDR1 is MNHEY and CDR2 is SMNVEV (reference sequence). The DNA of the CDR3 is TGTGCCAGCAGTTTACCGGGACTACCCTACAATGAGCAGTTCTTC. As protein: CASSLPGLPYNEQFF.

The chain couples TRBV30 to TRBJ1-4, with 7 bases identical to TRBD1. J was trimmed by 0 bases and V by 7 bases; bases with no gene match: 5. This CDR3 has 14 residues. Germline V gives CDR1 GTSNPN, CDR2 SVGIG (reference sequence). CDR3: CASRDSTTNEKLFF. CDR3 nucleotide sequence: TGTGCCTCCCGGGACAGCACAACTAATGAAAAACTGTTTTTT. Looking up the rest from reference TRBV30 and TRBJ1-4 gives the full variable domain: SQTIHQWPATLVQPVGSPLSLECTVEGTSNPNLYWYRQAAGRGLQLLFYSVGIGQISSEVPQNLSASRPQDRQFILSSKKLLLSDSGFYLCASRDSTTNEKLFFGSGTQLSVL.

In its sample, this clone was seen once. The CDR3 DNA reads TGTGCCAGCAGCTTAGTAGCGGCCCCGTACAATGAGCAGTTCTTC. The encoded protein is CASSLVAAPYNEQFF. The V and J genes are TRBV7-2 and TRBJ2-1, with TRBD2 as a possible D gene (6 bases). Trimming shortened V by 1 base and J by 4 bases, and 11 bases separated the two germline ends. The length of the CDR3 is 15 residues. Germline values: CDR1 SGHTA, CDR2 FQGNSA.

Comments on this clone: Other nucleotide sequences in the sample specify the same CDR3. The rearrangement links TRBV27 to TRBJ1-2, with 10 bases aligning to TRBD1. CDR3 length: 15 amino acids. The ends lost 5 bases at V and 4 bases at J; junction bases unmatched: 7. Germline CDR1 reads MNHEY; CDR2 reads SMNVEV (reference sequence). DNA for the CDR3: TGTGCCAGCAGTAGAGGGGACAGGGGACTCTATGGCTACACCTTC. Amino acids: CASSRGDRGLYGYTF.

The CDR3 sequence: CASSFGGAQETQYF. The CDR3 DNA sequence: TGTGCCAGCAGCTTCGGGGGGGCCCAAGAGACCCAGTACTTC. The chain recombines TRBV5-5 with TRBJ2-5, with TRBD2 identical over 8 bases. The germline V gene has CDR1 SGHKS and CDR2 YYEKEE (reference sequence). With V trimmed by 2 bases and J by 1 base, 1 base remained unmatched. The CDR3 loop spans 14 amino acids.

The rearrangement joins TRBV5-1 to TRBJ1-4, with TRBD1 as a possible D gene (6 bases). Trimming shortened V by 2 bases and J by 6 bases, and 11 bases separated the two germline ends. This CDR3 spans 14 amino acids. CDR1 and CDR2 from the germline V gene are SGHRS and YFSETQ. CDR3 coding DNA: TGCGCCAGCAGCTTTGGGCAGGGGTATGAAAAACTGTTTTTT. Its translation is CASSFGQGYEKLFF.

The rearrangement joins TRBV7-9 to TRBJ2-5, with 8 nucleotides matching TRBD2. V was clipped by 2 bases and J by 5 bases; unmatched bases: 7. This CDR3 spans 15 amino acids. The germline V gene encodes CDR1 SEHNR and CDR2 FQNEAQ (reference sequence). The CDR3 bases are TGTGCCAGCAGCTTATTAAGCGGGGGAGGGGAGACCCAGTACTTC. Translated, it gives CASSLLSGGGETQYF.

The V gene is TRBV14, the J gene TRBJ1-3; unclear D gene. Germline V gene data show CDR1 as SGHDN and CDR2 as FVKESK. Trimming stripped 2 bases from V and 0 bases from J, with 11 bases between. The CDR3 covers 16 residues. The CDR3 region is CASSQSGSYSGNTIYF. The CDR3 nucleotides read TGTGCCAGCAGCCAATCCGGGTCCTACTCTGGAAACACCATATATTTT.

This clone is termed large. This chain joins TRBV28 and TRBJ1-1; TRBD1 matches 7 bases. The CDR3 has 14 amino acids. Looked up from germline, CDR1 is MDHEN and CDR2 is SYDVKM. The V and J ends lost 8 bases and 1 base, in that order; junction bases with no gene match: 7. CDR3 nucleotides: TGTGCCAGCGAATCAGACAGGGAGAACACTGAAGCTTTCTTT. Its translation is CASESDRENTEAFF.

V gene TRBV30 combines with J gene TRBJ2-7, with 9 nucleotides matching TRBD1. The CDR3 runs 12 residues. CDR1 GTSNPN and CDR2 SVGIG come from the germline V gene (reference sequence). V dropped 5 bases and J dropped 4; count of bases not matched to a gene: 3. The CDR3 DNA is TGTGCCTGGTTGGGACAGGGTTACGAGCAGTACTTC. Its protein product is CAWLGQGYEQYF.

This clone was seen a single time. The CDR3 DNA sequence: TGTGCCAGCAGCCAAGTTTGGGCTGGCTACACCTTC. Its protein product is CASSQVWAGYTF. The rearrangement uses TRBV7-2 and TRBJ1-2, with unresolved D. Trimming removed 5 bases at V and 7 bases at J, with 11 bases between. The CDR3 loop spans 12 amino acids. Germline assignment: CDR1 SGHTA and CDR2 FQGNSA.

The V call is TRBV6-1, the J call TRBJ2-2, with TRBD2 as a possible D gene (5 bases). Trimming left V 2 bases short and J 6 bases short, with 13 bases between. From germline, CDR1 is MNHNS and CDR2 SASEGT. This CDR3 region has 15 residues. For the CDR3, the DNA is TGTGCCAGCAGTGAAACGCGGGTGGTGGCCGGGGAGCTGTTTTTT. As protein: CASSETRVVAGELFF.

The chain combines TRBV10-3 with TRBJ2-7; D may be TRBD2 (6 bases). The germline V gene encodes CDR1 ENHRY and CDR2 SYGVKD. The V end was cut by 4 bases, the J end by 1 base, with 11 bases between. The CDR3 sequence is 14 residues long. The CDR3 DNA reads as TGTGCCATCAGTGGGGGGAGGCCTTCCTACGAGCAGTACTTC. It translates to CAISGGRPSYEQYF.

V gene TRBV7-2 combines with J gene TRBJ2-1; TRBD2 agrees at 7 bases. The V gene end was trimmed by 3 bases and the J gene end by 14 bases; junction bases not matched to a gene: 4. CDR3 size: 11 residues. The germline CDR1 and CDR2 sequences are SGHTA and FQGNSA. The CDR3 sequence: CASSLTSREFF. The CDR3 bases are TGTGCCAGCAGCTTGACTAGCAGGGAGTTCTTC.

The gene calls are TRBV10-2 and TRBJ2-7; 9 bases are a match to TRBD1. The V gene's germline CDR1 is WSHSY and CDR2 SAAADI. The CDR3 has 14 amino acids. Unmatched junction bases numbered 6, after V lost 6 bases and J lost 3 bases. CDR3 sequence (DNA): TGCGCCAGCAGATCGCCGGGACAGGGCTACGAGCAGTACTTC. Translating gives CASRSPGQGYEQYF.

The V gene is TRBV19, the J gene TRBJ2-2, with 10 bases matching TRBD2. The CDR3 has 19 residues. CDR1 is LNHDA, CDR2 SQIVND, per germline (reference sequence). With 6 bases clipped from V and 3 bases from J, the junction kept 16 bases outside the gene matches. The CDR3 is CASRDLLRTSGFYTGELFF. CDR3 DNA: TGTGCCAGTAGAGACCTCTTAAGGACTAGCGGTTTTTACACCGGGGAGCTGTTTTTT. The full variable domain, completed using reference TRBV19 and TRBJ2-2, is DGGITQSPKYLFRKEGQNVTLSCEQNLNHDAMYWYRQDPGQGLRLIYYSQIVNDFQKGDIAEGYSVSREKKESFPLTVTSAQKNPTAFYLCASRDLLRTSGFYTGELFFGEGSRLTVL.

This clone was observed a handful of times. V and J are TRBV11-2 and TRBJ2-1, with TRBD2 identical over 13 bases. This CDR3 has 17 amino acids. CDR1 and CDR2 (germline): SGHAT, FQNNGV. The ends lost 3 bases at V and 8 bases at J; junction bases unmatched: 10. The CDR3 bases are TGTGCCAGCAGCTTCCGACTAGCGGGGGGATCGAGGGATGAGCAGTTCTTC. Translation gives CASSFRLAGGSRDEQFF.

The chain uses TRBV9 and TRBJ2-5, with D unclear. Germline V CDR1 and CDR2: SGDLS, YYNGEE. V lost 2 bases, J lost 0 bases, and 8 bases lay in between. The CDR3 loop spans 14 amino acids. DNA for the CDR3: TGTGCCAGCAGCGTTGCCGGGTACCAAGAGACCCAGTACTTC. Translation: CASSVAGYQETQYF.

This clone showed up just once. The V call is TRBV7-8, the J call TRBJ2-1; 11 bases map to TRBD1. Per germline, CDR1 SGHVS and CDR2 FQNEAQ. After removal of 4 bases from V and 10 bases from J, the junction contained 18 bases not matched to a gene. This CDR3 spans 18 amino acids. The CDR3 region is CASSSLHNPGQGEVEQFF. In nucleotides, the CDR3 is TGTGCCAGCAGCTCGCTCCATAATCCGGGACAGGGGGAGGTAGAGCAGTTCTTC.